These 26 T cell receptor beta chains were all obtained from the same sample, sequenced in a study of regulatory T cells in long-lasting Graves disease. TCR beta libraries were built with iRepertoire HTBI primers and Arm-PCR of CDR3 regions. TCRdb processed the multiplex PCR reads anew with MiXCR; each CDR3 protein has one entry. Of approximately 290,000 distinct CDR3 sequences listed, 22% are singletons. The sample's time point: persistent/refractory GD, antithyroid drugs over 5 years with positive TRAb. PBMC-derived RNA was used for the TCR library. Sequenced material: peripheral blood mononuclear cells (PBMCs), taken when the disease was refractory, from a patient treated with antithyroid drugs. The receptors derive from a female donor with Graves disease.

This clonotype turned up a few times. As DNA, the CDR3 is TGTGCCACCAGCAGAGTTGGGGCAGGAATACAAGAGACCCAGTACTTC. This sequence encodes CATSRVGAGIQETQYF. The V call is TRBV15, the J call TRBJ2-5, with D possibly TRBD1 on 5 matching bases. Germline CDR1 LNHNV, CDR2 YYDKDF (reference sequence). With 1 base removed from V and 2 bases from J, the gap between germline ends came to 14 bases. The CDR3 is 16 amino acids. The variable domain in full, with the rest retrieved from reference TRBV15 and TRBJ2-5, is DAMVIQNPRYQVTQFGKPVTLSCSQTLNHNVMYWYQQKSSQAPKLLFHYYDKDFNNEADTPDNFQSRRPNTSFCFLDIRSPGLGDTAMYLCATSRVGAGIQETQYFGPGTRLLVL.

Comment on this clonotype: Possible read error: a much larger clone is one base away. The chain has TRBV6-1 and TRBJ2-7; tentatively, D is TRBD1 (6 bases). Germline-derived CDR1 and CDR2 are MNHNS and SASEGT. The CDR3 covers 16 residues. Trimming removed 6 bases from V and 6 bases from J, with 24 bases in between. The CDR3 DNA follows: TGTGCCAGCAGCACCCGCAAACAGGGCGGCGTGGCCGAGCAGTACTTC. Its translation: CASSTRKQGGVAEQYF.

This rearrangement joins TRBV28 to TRBJ2-2; D is unresolved. Germline V gene sequence: CDR1 MDHEN, CDR2 SYDVKM. V lost 6 bases, J lost 6 bases, and 11 bases lay in between. CDR3 length equals 13 residues. The CDR3 sequence is CASSAIGPGELFF. The CDR3 coding sequence is TGTGCCAGCAGCGCAATCGGGCCCGGGGAGCTGTTTTTT.

This clonotype was recorded at least ten times. The chain recombines TRBV5-5 with TRBJ2-7; 8 nucleotides match TRBD1. The CDR3 length is 14 residues. Losses at the gene ends were 1 base for V and 3 bases for J; bases not matched to a gene: 3. Germline V CDR1 and CDR2: SGHKS, YYEKEE (reference sequence). This chain's CDR3 is CASSLYDRGYEQYF. The CDR3, as DNA: TGTGCCAGCAGCTTGTATGACAGGGGCTACGAGCAGTACTTC.

This clonotype has at least ten counts. CDR3 coding DNA: TGTGCCAGCAGTCGGACTGGATACGAGCAGTACTTC. It yields the protein CASSRTGYEQYF. The rearrangement uses TRBV2 and TRBJ2-7; a possible D gene is TRBD2 (5 bases). Per the germline V gene, CDR1 is SNHLY and CDR2 is FYNNEI. Trimming removed 5 bases at V and 4 bases at J, with 9 bases between. CDR3 length: 12 amino acids.

The chain is built from TRBV11-2 and TRBJ2-1; no reliable D call. The CDR3 consists of 12 residues. V lost 0 bases to trimming and J lost 10 bases, with 7 bases between them. Germline CDR1 and CDR2: SGHAT and FQNNGV. The CDR3 loop reads CASSLEGREQFF. The DNA of the CDR3 is TGTGCCAGCAGCTTAGAGGGCCGCGAGCAGTTCTTC.

This clonotype was seen many times. The chain links TRBV7-2 to TRBJ2-7, with 7 bases lining up with TRBD1. This CDR3 has 15 amino acids. V dropped 3 bases and J dropped 0; count of bases not matched to a gene: 5. Germline CDR1 is SGHTA and CDR2 is FQGNSA. The CDR3 DNA follows: TGTGCCAGCAGCTTGGGACAGTTGAGCTCCTACGAGCAGTACTTC. The encoded protein is CASSLGQLSSYEQYF.

The table lists this clonotype with many counts. One junction end does not reproduce the germline sequence, and a read error may be involved. The rearrangement joins TRBV6-1 to TRBJ1-4; D gene unclear. The CDR3 is 14 amino acids. CDR1 and CDR2 (germline): MNHNS, SASEGT. This CDR3 is CASSEGRSNEKLFF. For the CDR3, the DNA is TGTGCCAGCAGCGAAGGGCGTTCTAATGAAAAACTGTTTTTT.

The table lists this clonotype with a few counts. CDR3 sequence reads: CASSSENTGELFF. The CDR3, as DNA: TGTGCCAGCAGTTCTGAGAACACCGGGGAGCTGTTTTTT. The chain links TRBV6-2 or TRBV6-3 to TRBJ2-2; D unclear. Germline V gene data show CDR1 as MNHEY and CDR2 as SVGEGT. This CDR3 contains 13 residues. V was clipped by 4 bases and J by 1 base, with 4 bases between them.

The rearrangement uses TRBV5-1 and TRBJ2-5; TRBD1 aligns across 8 bases. In germline, CDR1 is SGHRS, CDR2 YFSETQ. With V trimmed by 0 bases and J by 2 bases, 6 bases remained unmatched. The CDR3 contains 16 residues. The CDR3 protein is CASSLGQGARQETQYF. The DNA for the CDR3 is TGCGCCAGCAGCTTGGGTCAGGGGGCGAGGCAAGAGACCCAGTACTTC.

This clonotype has more than one count but fewer than ten. This chain links TRBV7-8 with TRBJ2-2; 8 bases line up with TRBD2. With 4 bases clipped from V and 2 bases from J, the junction kept 9 bases outside the gene matches. The CDR3 consists of 17 residues. Germline CDR1 and CDR2: SGHVS and FQNEAQ. CDR3 sequence reads: CASSYPREGVNTGELFF. The CDR3 DNA sequence: TGTGCCAGCAGCTACCCCCGGGAGGGCGTCAACACCGGGGAGCTGTTTTTT.

The chain uses TRBV18 and TRBJ2-7, with TRBD1 identical over 10 bases. The CDR3 length is 14 residues. CDR1 and CDR2 (germline): KGHSH, LQKENI. The V gene end was trimmed by 3 bases and the J gene end by 6 bases; junction bases not matched to a gene: 5. CDR3 DNA sequence: TGTGCCAGCTCACCCGGGACAGGGGTAAGCGAGCAGTACTTC. The encoded protein is CASSPGTGVSEQYF.

The V call is TRBV6-5, the J call TRBJ2-7; TRBD2 aligns across 8 bases. The CDR3 is 15 amino acids. Trimming cost V 0 bases and J 4 bases; bases outside gene matches: 5. The germline V gene has CDR1 MNHEY and CDR2 SVGAGI. Here the CDR3 DNA reads TGTGCCAGCAGTTACTCAGCGGGAGAGGGTTACGAGCAGTACTTC. Translating gives CASSYSAGEGYEQYF.

This clonotype was picked up a small number of times. The rearrangement joins TRBV6-9 to TRBJ2-2; D remains unclear. CDR1 is MNHGY, CDR2 SVAAGI, per germline. The V gene lost 3 bases and the J gene lost 1 base, with 6 bases spanning the gap. CDR3 length: 14 residues. The CDR3 region is CASSYVRNTGELFF. As DNA, the CDR3 is TGTGCCAGCAGTTACGTTAGGAACACCGGGGAGCTGTTTTTT.

The sample holds a few counts of this clonotype. Mismatch with germline at one junction end may stem from a read error. CDR3 loop: CASSLTASGRNRGNGQFF. In DNA, the CDR3 is TGTGCCAGCAGTTTAACGGCTAGCGGGAGAAATAGGGGCAATGGGCAGTTCTTC. V usage is TRBV28 and J usage is TRBJ2-5; the match to TRBD2 covers 10 bases. The J call is in doubt because the DNA end fits TRBJ2-1 better. The CDR3 loop spans 18 amino acids. Germline CDR1 is MDHEN and CDR2 is SYDVKM.

This clonotype has ten or more counts. The rearrangement uses TRBV28 and TRBJ2-7; D gene ambiguous. The CDR3 consists of 13 residues. The V gene lost 5 bases and the J gene lost 3 bases, with 11 bases spanning the gap. Per the germline V gene, CDR1 is MDHEN and CDR2 is SYDVKM. The CDR3 bases are TGTGCCAGCAGTCTACCTGAAGACTACGAGCAGTACTTC. Protein sequence: CASSLPEDYEQYF.

The gene calls are TRBV7-9 and TRBJ2-2; 8 nucleotides line up with TRBD2. The germline V gene encodes CDR1 SEHNR and CDR2 FQNEAQ (reference sequence). V shed 5 bases and J 5 bases; nucleotides not matched to a gene: 7. This CDR3 is 15 amino acids long. The CDR3 region is CASSGTRSLTGELFF. The CDR3 coding sequence is TGTGCCAGCAGCGGGACTAGGAGTTTGACCGGGGAGCTGTTTTTT. The whole variable domain, filled in from reference TRBV7-9 and TRBJ2-2, reads DTGVSQNPRHKITKRGQNVTFRCDPISEHNRLYWYRQTLGQGPEFLTYFQNEAQLEKSRLLSDRFSAERPKGSFSTLEIQRTEQGDSAMYLCASSGTRSLTGELFFGEGSRLTVL.

The table lists this clonotype with a few counts. The CDR3 loop reads CASRTSPGELFF. CDR3 DNA: TGTGCCAGCCGTACTAGTCCCGGGGAGCTGTTTTTT. J is TRBJ2-2 and V is TRBV7-2, with D perhaps TRBD2 (5 bases). The CDR3 length is 12 residues. The germline gives CDR1 SGHTA, CDR2 FQGNSA. Deletions cut 8 bases from V and 6 bases from J, with 10 bases between.

This clonotype has more than one count but fewer than ten. The chain carries TRBV20-1 and TRBJ1-2; weak D call: TRBD1 (6 bases). In germline, CDR1 is DFQATT, CDR2 SNEGSKA (reference sequence). The V and J ends lost 8 bases and 5 bases respectively, with 18 bases between them. The CDR3 is 13 residues long. For the CDR3, the DNA is TGCAGTTTGGGGGGGGGGCGCGGTTATGGCTACACCTTC. Residues: CSLGGGRGYGYTF.

V and J are TRBV29-1 and TRBJ2-7; a possible D gene is TRBD1 (6 bases). The V gene lost 6 bases and the J gene lost 2 bases, with 20 bases spanning the gap. CDR1 is SQVTM, CDR2 ANQGSEA, per germline. The CDR3 is 15 amino acids. CDR3: CSVLQTGTLTYEQYF. The CDR3 nucleotides are TGCAGCGTACTCCAGACAGGCACCTTGACCTACGAGCAGTACTTC.

This clonotype was observed a handful of times. The chain links TRBV24-1 to TRBJ2-5; 8 bases match TRBD1. CDR1 is KGHDR and CDR2 is SFDVKD in the germline V gene. The CDR3 is made up of 14 amino acids. The junction had 10 bases not matched to a gene; V was cut back by 9 bases and J by 5 bases. The CDR3 nucleotides are TGTGCCACCGCCGTGGCGGACAGGGAGGAGACCCAGTACTTC. Residues: CATAVADREETQYF.

Only a few counts were recorded for this clonotype. J is TRBJ1-5 and V is TRBV4-1; D unclear. Trimming pared 3 bases from V and 5 bases from J, leaving 8 bases between. The CDR3 loop spans 13 amino acids. The germline gives CDR1 MGHRA, CDR2 YSYEKL. The CDR3 bases are TGCGCCAGCAGCCATCAGGTCCATCAGCCCCAGCATTTT. Its translation is CASSHQVHQPQHF.

This rearrangement joins TRBV6-2 or TRBV6-3 to TRBJ2-3; perhaps D is TRBD1 or TRBD2 (6 bases each). Per germline, CDR1 MNHEY and CDR2 SVGEGT. The length of the CDR3 is 17 residues. Trimming left V 6 bases short and J 0 bases short, with 19 bases between. This chain's CDR3 is CASRQPRGGGSTDTQYF. The CDR3 DNA reads TGTGCCAGCAGACAACCTCGCGGAGGGGGGAGCACAGATACGCAGTATTTT.

This clonotype was detected ten times or more. Its ends do not fully match the called genes, so a read error is possible. This sequence joins TRBV11-2 and TRBJ2-5; D remains unclear. CDR1 is SGHAT, CDR2 FQNNGV, per germline. The CDR3 loop spans 15 amino acids. The CDR3 region is CASSLVPPPEETQYF. The DNA for the CDR3 is TGTGCCAGCAGTTTAGTCCCCCCGCCTGAAGAGACCCAGTACTTC.

This clonotype was seen repeatedly, ten times or more. The rearrangement links TRBV3-1 to TRBJ1-2; D unclear. Deletions cut 0 bases from V and 9 bases from J, with 8 bases between. The CDR3 runs 12 residues. Germline V gives CDR1 LGHDT, CDR2 YNNKEL (reference sequence). CDR3 sequence reads: CASSQDNVRYTF. In DNA form, the CDR3 reads TGTGCCAGCAGCCAAGATAACGTACGCTACACCTTC.

This clonotype showed up many times. The chain couples TRBV11-2 to TRBJ1-1; D not certain. The germline V gene has CDR1 SGHAT and CDR2 FQNNGV. The CDR3 is 14 residues long. Trimming stripped 1 base from V and 3 bases from J, with 9 bases between. The CDR3 DNA reads as TGTGCCAGCAGCTTAGGGTCTTCGTACACTGAAGCTTTCTTT. Encoded protein: CASSLGSSYTEAFF.